This T cell receptor beta chain came from a study of T-cell memory formation after mild COVID-19. This clonotype was seen a handful of times. 5'RACE with constant-segment primers yielded barcoded, UMI-tagged TCR alpha and TCR beta cDNA libraries. TCRdb ran MiXCR on the 5' RACE reads and lists one entry per CDR3 protein. The table has about 470,000 distinct CDR3 sequences, more than 20% seen once. The germline gives CDR1 MGHRA, CDR2 YSYEKL. Trimming removed 4 bases from V and 2 bases from J, with 17 bases in between. The CDR3 runs 16 residues. The sequence was collected from an adult woman who had mild COVID-19 (a few samples of this study predate the infection). Cell type and time point are not known. The V gene is TRBV4-1, the J gene TRBJ1-1; D is unclear. Material: PBMCs or a T cell subset sorted from them (not recorded which). CDR3 DNA: TGCGCCAGCAGCCCTGCCGGAAACAGCCGTAACACTGAAGCTTTCTTT. This gives the protein CASSPAGNSRNTEAFF.